Listed below are T cell receptor beta chains from one sample, sequenced in a study of blood T cells in healthy people across ages. TCRdb re-derived calls from the 5' RACE reads in MiXCR, one entry per CDR3 protein. The sample has under 2,000,000 distinct CDR3 sequences, roughly 52% seen once; the top ten hold approximately 2%. Sequencing input: blood. The receptors shown here come from a woman aged 40 to 55 in good health. Both conserved end residues are part of each CDR3. Fields, in order: V gene, clone size, CDR3 protein. Size values are once, few and many counts, or a class for expanded clones, and some rows have none.

>TRBV20-1|few
CSAAKTGTATNYEQYF
>TRBV2|NA
CASSKGWGYEQYF
>TRBV7-2|NA
CASSPRGTSRPGSGANVLTF
>TRBV5-8|few
CASSWPGKQETQYF
>TRBV6-6|few
CASKDPRNEQYF
>TRBV10-3|NA
CAISEGQLMNTEAFF
>TRBV10-3|NA
CAISVKNSDTQYF
>TRBV5-6|once
CASSLRRTGYTGSPLHF
>TRBV4-3|NA
CASSQLGGATEAFF
>TRBV20-1|few
CSARARGLEKVRETQYF
>TRBV7-2|NA
CASSLGVQAGELFF
>TRBV6-6|NA
CASSGGIAGNNEQFF
>TRBV7-8|few
CASSQRGQGARDSPLHF
>TRBV12-3/TRBV12-4|NA
CASRFDRVLLELPSGANVLTF
>TRBV28|NA
CASSGNSGGGFYEQYF
>TRBV4-3|NA
CASSQDNSWGQGAYNEQFF
>TRBV5-1|few
CASSLGDSGYEQYF
>TRBV5-5|few
CASSFDPTGETQYF
>TRBV6-2/TRBV6-3|few
CASRSDSNYGYTF
>TRBV6-5|NA
CATRGPNQPQHF
>TRBV3-1|NA
CASRRLAGTTDTQYF
>TRBV7-9|NA
CAAQGRVSADTQYF
>TRBV23-1|NA
CASSQDQGAKTYNEQFF
>TRBV7-2|few
CASSLVGGTGGKGYTF
>TRBV7-2|NA
CASSSYRETYGYTF
>TRBV9|NA
CASSVVGDGRHEQYF
>TRBV6-6|few
CASSYSWDSRTNNEQFF
>TRBV7-2|NA
CASSPPASGGKNMQYF
>TRBV7-2|NA
CASSWGSWDTQYF
>TRBV29-1|NA
CSVGIGGNEQFF
>TRBV6-1|many
CASIPDRVAKNIQYF
>TRBV29-1|NA
CSVVYSYNEQYF
>TRBV9|NA
CASSPRTGTGDGYTF
>TRBV10-3|NA
CAISEPRNYGYTF
>TRBV7-9|many
CASSLALSSYEQYF
>TRBV6-5|NA
CASRPGGSRNNQPQHF
>TRBV6-5|many
CASSYTGGGYEQYF
>TRBV20-1|NA
CSAERTSGAFF
>TRBV4-2|NA
CASRSLAVNEQFF
>TRBV21-1|NA
CASSSETSGGGNEQFF
>TRBV4-3|NA
CASSQAGSYNSPLHF
>TRBV20-1|NA
CSAQGPSSEQYF
>TRBV4-3|NA
CASSQEVVGAEATNEKLFF
>TRBV24-1|NA
CATSDRQVWNEQFF
>TRBV27|NA
CASSKGQGIYNEQFF
>TRBV29-1|few
CSAGGDRDYGYTF
>TRBV20-1|NA
CSARVRRAGGETQYF
>TRBV20-1|few
CSASGGTDIQYF
>TRBV6-5|NA
CASSYLAGGYAEQFF
>TRBV9|NA
CASSVGGAGEQFF
>TRBV6-2/TRBV6-3|NA
CASSRQDPGIYEQYF
>TRBV6-2/TRBV6-3|NA
CASRTPGLAGRNEQFF